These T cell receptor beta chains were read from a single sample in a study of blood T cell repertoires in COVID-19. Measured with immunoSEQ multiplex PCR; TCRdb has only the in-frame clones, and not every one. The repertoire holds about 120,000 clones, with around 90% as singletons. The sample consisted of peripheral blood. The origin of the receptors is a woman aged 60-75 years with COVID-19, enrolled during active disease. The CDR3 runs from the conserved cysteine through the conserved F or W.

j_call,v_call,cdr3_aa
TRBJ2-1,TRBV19,CASSIDPAGAYNEQFF
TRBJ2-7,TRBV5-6,CASSLVGGYEQYF
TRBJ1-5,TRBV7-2,CASSTQTGSNQPQHF
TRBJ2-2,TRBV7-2,CASSSRGTGELFF
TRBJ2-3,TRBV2,CASRVTNYPTDTQYF
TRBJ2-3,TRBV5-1,CASSLPDSGGMDTQYF
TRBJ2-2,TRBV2,CASSEVRGDTGELFF
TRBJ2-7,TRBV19,CASSTRDRPYEQYF
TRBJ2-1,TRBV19,CASSITSGGANEQFF
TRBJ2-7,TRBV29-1,CSGGTGAYEQYF